These 28 T cell receptor beta chains were all obtained from the same sample, sequenced in a study of CD8 T cells in ankylosing spondylitis. TCRdb fed the 5' RACE reads into MiXCR, producing one record per CDR3 protein. Counted here are 55,000 or so distinct CDR3 sequences, 7.4% occurring once; the ten biggest clones make up around 8.7%. Sequenced input: blood, either unsorted or a sorted T cell fraction (not recorded which). The receptors shown here come from a female donor with ankylosing spondylitis or in good health (not recorded which).

This clonotype was counted many times. The chain has TRBV12-3 or TRBV12-4 and TRBJ2-3; 7 bases line up with TRBD1. This CDR3 comprises 14 residues. Trimming removed 6 bases from V and 0 bases from J; junction bases left unmatched: 3. The CDR3 DNA is TGTGCCAGCAGGTCGGGACAGAGCACAGATACGCAGTATTTT. It codes for CASRSGQSTDTQYF.

This clonotype appeared a few times. This chain's CDR3 is CASSLGVSYEQYF. The DNA for the CDR3 is TGTGCCAGCAGCTTAGGCGTATCCTACGAGCAGTACTTC. This sequence joins TRBV5-6 and TRBJ2-7; D unclear. Trimming shortened V by 2 bases and J by 1 base, and 7 bases separated the two germline ends. CDR1 SGHDT and CDR2 YYEEEE come from the germline V gene. This CDR3 contains 13 residues.

The table lists this clonotype with a few counts. V is TRBV5-1 and J is TRBJ1-1; 10 bases are shared with TRBD1. The CDR3 contains 14 residues. The germline CDR1 and CDR2 sequences are SGHRS and YFSETQ. V lost 4 bases and J lost 3; bases outside the gene matches: 3. The CDR3 sequence: CASSRGQGHTEAFF. The CDR3 DNA reads as TGCGCCAGCAGCCGGGGACAGGGGCACACTGAAGCTTTCTTT.

The rearrangement uses TRBV7-2 and TRBJ2-1; D tentatively fits TRBD1 or TRBD2 (6 bases each). The germline V and J ends were trimmed by 3 bases and 0 bases, with 9 bases remaining between them. Germline CDR1 is SGHTA and CDR2 is FQGNSA. The CDR3 runs 15 residues. The CDR3 here is CASSFWGASYNEQFF. DNA of the CDR3: TGTGCCAGCAGCTTCTGGGGGGCCTCCTACAATGAGCAGTTCTTC.

The chain employs TRBV5-5 and TRBJ1-4; weak D call: TRBD1 (5 bases). This CDR3 has 14 residues. V was pared by 5 bases and J by 8 bases, with 16 bases between. Germline CDR1 reads SGHKS; CDR2 reads YYEKEE (reference sequence). The CDR3 DNA sequence: TGTGCCAGCAGGGAGCCGGGACGAGGAGAAAAACTGTTTTTT. Translating it yields CASREPGRGEKLFF.

The chain has TRBV5-1 and TRBJ1-1, with TRBD1 matching over 8 bases. Germline CDR1 SGHRS, CDR2 YFSETQ. After removal of 0 bases from V and 0 bases from J, the junction contained 4 bases not matched to a gene. This CDR3 has 16 amino acids. CDR3 nucleotides: TGCGCCAGCAGCTTGGGACAGGGGTCCTTGAACACTGAAGCTTTCTTT. Translated: CASSLGQGSLNTEAFF. Full variable domain (rest looked up from reference TRBV5-1 and TRBJ1-1): KAGVTQTPRYLIKTRGQQVTLSCSPISGHRSVSWYQQTPGQGLQFLFEYFSETQRNKGNFPGRFSGRQFSNSRSEMNVSTLELGDSALYLCASSLGQGSLNTEAFFGQGTRLTVV.

The sample holds many counts of this clonotype. The chain links TRBV7-9 to TRBJ2-1; D possibly corresponds to TRBD2 (5 bases). Germline V gene lookup returns CDR1 SEHNR and CDR2 FQNEAQ (reference sequence). The CDR3 runs 11 residues. Trimming stripped 3 bases from V and 10 bases from J, with 7 bases between. The CDR3 loop is CASSLQREQFF. The CDR3 DNA reads TGTGCCAGCAGCTTGCAGCGGGAGCAGTTCTTC. The whole variable domain, remainder taken from reference TRBV7-9 and TRBJ2-1, is DTGVSQNPRHKITKRGQNVTFRCDPISEHNRLYWYRQTLGQGPEFLTYFQNEAQLEKSRLLSDRFSAERPKGSFSTLEIQRTEQGDSAMYLCASSLQREQFFGPGTRLTVL.

Many counts were recorded for this clonotype. The V gene is TRBV20-1, the J gene TRBJ1-3; D is perhaps TRBD1 (5 bases). V dropped 4 bases and J dropped 0 bases, with 13 bases sitting between them. Germline loops: CDR1 DFQATT, CDR2 SNEGSKA (reference sequence). This CDR3 is built from 15 residues. The CDR3 loop is CSATRGTNSGNTIYF. CDR3 DNA: TGCAGTGCTACCCGAGGGACCAACTCTGGAAACACCATATATTTT.

This clonotype appeared many times. The J gene is TRBJ2-1, the V gene TRBV6-1; maybe TRBD2 (5 bases). The CDR3 covers 17 residues. V lost 5 bases and J lost 9, with 26 bases in between. The germline gives CDR1 MNHNS, CDR2 SASEGT. The CDR3 loop reads CASSKGAGLSLSVEQFF. The CDR3 DNA reads as TGTGCCAGCAGTAAGGGTGCGGGTTTGAGTCTTTCCGTTGAGCAGTTCTTC.

The CDR3 sequence is CASSLGTAGNTIYF. CDR3 nucleotides: TGTGCCAGCTCACTCGGGACGGCGGGAAACACCATATATTTT. The chain joins TRBV18 to TRBJ1-3; weak D call: TRBD1 (5 bases). The germline V and J ends were trimmed by 4 bases and 4 bases, with 11 bases remaining between them. The CDR3 is 14 residues long. Germline-derived CDR1 and CDR2 are KGHSH and LQKENI.

This clonotype was observed many times. The chain carries TRBV20-1 and TRBJ1-4, with D unresolved. V lost 3 bases and J 1 base, leaving 9 bases between the germline ends. CDR3 size: 14 residues. The germline CDR1 and CDR2 sequences are DFQATT and SNEGSKA (reference sequence). The CDR3 loop is CSARDALTNEKLFF. The CDR3 coding sequence is TGCAGTGCTAGGGACGCTCTAACTAATGAAAAACTGTTTTTT.

Ten or more counts support this clonotype. The rearrangement uses TRBV4-3 and TRBJ1-6, with TRBD1 as a possible D gene (6 bases). This CDR3 is 17 amino acids long. Germline CDR1 and CDR2: LGHNA and YSLEER. V was shortened by 1 base and J by 7 bases, with 17 bases between the two germline ends. CDR3 DNA sequence: TGCGCCAGCAGCCAAGGATCCGCCGGGACATCCAATTCACCCCTCCACTTT. The encoded protein is CASSQGSAGTSNSPLHF.

V and J are TRBV30 and TRBJ2-7; D remains unclear. Trimming removed 2 bases at V and 3 bases at J, with 5 bases between. Germline CDR1 reads GTSNPN; CDR2 reads SVGIG (reference sequence). There are 11 residues in the CDR3. The CDR3 loop reads CAWSNRYEQYF. Here the CDR3 DNA reads TGTGCCTGGAGTAATCGCTACGAGCAGTACTTC.

The table lists this clonotype with many counts. This rearrangement joins TRBV4-3 to TRBJ2-3; D gene ambiguous. Germline V gene sequence: CDR1 LGHNA, CDR2 YSLEER. The ends were cut back, 0 bases at V and 7 bases at J, with 14 bases in the middle. The CDR3 length is 15 residues. CDR3 in DNA: TGCGCCAGCAGCCAAGAACGGACCCCCCCCTATACGCAGTATTTT. This encodes CASSQERTPPYTQYF.

This clonotype was observed many times. The rearrangement joins TRBV20-1 to TRBJ1-6, with 7 bases aligning to TRBD1. This CDR3 contains 16 residues. Germline V gene data show CDR1 as DFQATT and CDR2 as SNEGSKA (reference sequence). V lost 3 bases and J lost 7; bases outside the gene matches: 12. CDR3 nucleotides: TGCAGTGCTAGTAGGGGGGATATGGGACAGAATTCACCCCTCCACTTT. It specifies CSASRGDMGQNSPLHF.

The chain combines TRBV7-2 with TRBJ2-7; TRBD1 might be the D (5 bases). Trimming stripped 1 base from V and 0 bases from J, with 13 bases between. This CDR3 spans 16 amino acids. Germline V lookup: CDR1 SGHTA, CDR2 FQGNSA. DNA of the CDR3: TGTGCCAGCAGCTTAGGCCCTCACAGGTACTCCTACGAGCAGTACTTC. It specifies CASSLGPHRYSYEQYF.

In its sample, this clonotype was seen many times. The CDR3 loop is CASSQDTLRPSPLHF. Here the CDR3 DNA reads TGCGCCAGCAGCCAAGATACGCTCCGGCCTTCACCCCTCCACTTT. The V gene is TRBV4-3, the J gene TRBJ1-6; D is unclear. The CDR3 length is 15 residues. CDR1 is LGHNA and CDR2 is YSLEER in the germline V gene. V dropped 0 bases and J dropped 9 bases, with 12 bases sitting between them.

In its sample, this clonotype was seen many times. This chain connects TRBV5-5 to TRBJ2-7; D remains ambiguous. The CDR3 contains 17 residues. Trimming left V 4 bases short and J 6 bases short, with 26 bases between. The germline V gene has CDR1 SGHKS and CDR2 YYEKEE (reference sequence). The CDR3 DNA reads TGTGCCAGCAGCCTCGGCCTAGGACGGGTTTTTGGTGGCGAGCAGTACGTC. Translated, it gives CASSLGLGRVFGGEQYV.

This clonotype has at least ten counts. The chain carries TRBV6-5 and TRBJ2-7; D may be TRBD2 (7 bases). Germline V gene sequence: CDR1 MNHEY, CDR2 SVGAGI. This CDR3 spans 19 amino acids. The DNA of the CDR3 is TGTGCTCTTTGCCAGGTGTTGGGGGGGGCAATGCCTGACCCCTACGAGCAGTACGTC. The encoded protein is CALCQVLGGAMPDPYEQYV.

The gene calls are TRBV18 and TRBJ2-1, with D possibly being TRBD2 (6 bases). The CDR3 runs to 15 residues. Germline assignment: CDR1 KGHSH and CDR2 LQKENI. V lost 2 bases, J lost 3 bases, and 11 bases lay in between. The CDR3 region is CASSPETGVYNEQFF. As DNA, the CDR3 is TGTGCCAGCTCACCAGAGACGGGGGTCTACAATGAGCAGTTCTTC.

In this sample, this clonotype turned up many times. The chain is built from TRBV6-1 and TRBJ1-2; no clear D. V lost 6 bases, J lost 4 bases, and 15 bases lay in between. Germline lookup yields CDR1 MNHNS and CDR2 SASEGT. This CDR3 is built from 14 residues. CDR3 nucleotide sequence: TGTGCCAGCAGACCCACGGTGCTTTTCTATGGCTACACCTTC. Its protein is CASRPTVLFYGYTF.

J is TRBJ2-2 and V is TRBV7-2; D is unresolved. V was cut by 5 bases and J by 4 bases, with 14 bases left in between. The CDR3 is 15 amino acids. CDR1 and CDR2 from the germline V gene are SGHTA and FQGNSA. CDR3 region: CASSSRPLGTGELFF. In DNA form, the CDR3 reads TGTGCCAGCAGCAGTCGGCCCCTAGGCACCGGGGAGCTGTTTTTT.

Concerning this clonotype itself: One base away lies a much larger clone, so this may be a sequencing read error. V and J are TRBV20-1 and TRBJ2-3; tentatively, D is TRBD1 (6 bases). The J call may be incorrect, as the DNA end agrees better with TRBJ1-5. CDR3 length equals 15 residues. Germline assignment: CDR1 DFQATT and CDR2 SNEGSKA (reference sequence). The CDR3, as DNA: TGCAGTGCTAGAGACCCCTCCGGGGGCACAGATACGCAGCATTTT. It specifies CSARDPSGGTDTQHF.

There are many counts of this clonotype. The V and J genes are TRBV10-3 and TRBJ1-1; D is undetermined. The germline V gene encodes CDR1 ENHRY and CDR2 SYGVKD. The CDR3 runs to 14 residues. V lost 11 bases, J lost 0 bases, and 16 bases lay in between. The CDR3 here is CASGEFALNTEAFF. The CDR3 DNA reads TGTGCCTCAGGCGAGTTCGCCCTGAACACTGAAGCTTTCTTT.

This clonotype has a count of ten or more. The chain has TRBV3-1 and TRBJ1-1, with D possibly matching TRBD1 (5 bases). V was cut by 4 bases and J by 1 base, with 10 bases left in between. The CDR3 spans 14 residues. Germline V gives CDR1 LGHDT, CDR2 YNNKEL (reference sequence). CDR3 protein: CASSPWGKNTEAFF. CDR3 DNA: TGTGCCAGCAGCCCCTGGGGGAAGAACACTGAAGCTTTCTTT.

The chain has TRBV7-2 and TRBJ2-7; 7 bases agree with TRBD2. This CDR3 contains 16 residues. The V and J ends lost 3 bases and 0 bases, in that order; junction bases with no gene match: 8. Per the germline V gene, CDR1 is SGHTA and CDR2 is FQGNSA. CDR3 in DNA: TGTGCCAGCAGCTTGGGGCGGGGGTCTAGCTCCTACGAGCAGTACTTC. Its protein product is CASSLGRGSSSYEQYF.

This clonotype was detected ten times or more. The chain joins TRBV5-1 to TRBJ1-3; TRBD1 matches 7 bases. The V gene end was trimmed by 3 bases and the J gene end by 8 bases; junction bases not matched to a gene: 11. Germline values: CDR1 SGHRS, CDR2 YFSETQ. The CDR3 covers 15 residues. This chain's CDR3 is CASSSTGQARDTIYF. CDR3 bases: TGCGCCAGCAGCTCGACCGGACAGGCGCGGGACACCATATATTTT.

This clonotype has just a few counts. This rearrangement joins TRBV6-5 to TRBJ2-5; TRBD2 agrees at 12 bases. CDR1 MNHEY and CDR2 SVGAGI come from the germline V gene. The CDR3 sequence is 16 residues long. V shed 0 bases, J shed 9 bases, and the junction held 8 bases outside the gene matches. The CDR3 nucleotides are TGTGCCAGCAGTTACTCGTCTAGCGGGGGGGAAAGAGCCCAGTACTTC. Translation gives CASSYSSSGGERAQYF.